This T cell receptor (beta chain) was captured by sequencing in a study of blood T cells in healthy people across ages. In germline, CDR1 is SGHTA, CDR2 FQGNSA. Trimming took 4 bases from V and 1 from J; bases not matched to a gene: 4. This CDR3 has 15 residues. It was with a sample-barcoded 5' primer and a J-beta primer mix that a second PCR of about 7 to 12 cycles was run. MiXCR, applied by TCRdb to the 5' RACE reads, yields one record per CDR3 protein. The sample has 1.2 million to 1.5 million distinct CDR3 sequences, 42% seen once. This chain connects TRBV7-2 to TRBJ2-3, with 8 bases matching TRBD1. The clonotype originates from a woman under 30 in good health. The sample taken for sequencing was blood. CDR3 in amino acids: CASSWTGLGTDTQYF. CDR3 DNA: TGTGCCAGCAGCTGGACAGGGTTGGGCACAGATACGCAGTATTTT.